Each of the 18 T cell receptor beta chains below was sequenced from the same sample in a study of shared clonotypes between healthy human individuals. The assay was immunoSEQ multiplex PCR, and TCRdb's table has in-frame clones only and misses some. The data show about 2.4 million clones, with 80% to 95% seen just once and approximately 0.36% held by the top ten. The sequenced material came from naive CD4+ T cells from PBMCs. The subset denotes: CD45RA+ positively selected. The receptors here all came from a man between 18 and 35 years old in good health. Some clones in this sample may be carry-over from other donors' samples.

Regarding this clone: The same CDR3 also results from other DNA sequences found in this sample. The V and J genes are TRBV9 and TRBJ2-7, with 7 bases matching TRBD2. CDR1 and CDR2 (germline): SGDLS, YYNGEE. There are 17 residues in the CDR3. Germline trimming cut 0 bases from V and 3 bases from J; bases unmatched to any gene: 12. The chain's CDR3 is CASSVAPGGSGVYEQYF. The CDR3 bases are TGTGCCAGCAGCGTAGCCCCCGGGGGGAGTGGGGTCTACGAGCAGTACTTC.

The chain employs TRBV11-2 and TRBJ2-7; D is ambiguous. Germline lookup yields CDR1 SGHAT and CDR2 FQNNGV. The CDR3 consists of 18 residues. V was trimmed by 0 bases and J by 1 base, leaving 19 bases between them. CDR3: CASSLDLFAGLGSYEQYF. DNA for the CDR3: TGTGCCAGCAGCTTAGACCTGTTCGCCGGCTTGGGATCCTACGAGCAGTACTTC.

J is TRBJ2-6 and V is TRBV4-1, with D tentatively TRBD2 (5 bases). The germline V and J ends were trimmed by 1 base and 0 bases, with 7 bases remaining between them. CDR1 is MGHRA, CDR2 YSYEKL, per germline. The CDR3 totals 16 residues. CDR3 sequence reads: CASSQVAGSGANVLTF. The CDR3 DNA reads TGCGCCAGCAGCCAAGTGGCGGGCTCTGGGGCCAACGTCCTGACTTTC.

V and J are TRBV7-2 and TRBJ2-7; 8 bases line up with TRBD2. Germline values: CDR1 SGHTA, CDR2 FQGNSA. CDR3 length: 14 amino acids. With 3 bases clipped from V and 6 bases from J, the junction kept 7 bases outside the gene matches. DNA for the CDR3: TGTGCCAGCAGCTTGGACGGGAGGGGGGCCGAGCAGTACTTC. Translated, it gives CASSLDGRGAEQYF.

In DNA form, the CDR3 reads TGCGCCAGCGCCGGGACACCAAACAATGAGCAGTTCTTC. This encodes CASAGTPNNEQFF. The rearrangement joins TRBV5-1 to TRBJ2-1, with D maybe TRBD1 (6 bases). This CDR3 region has 13 residues. The V gene's germline CDR1 is SGHRS and CDR2 YFSETQ. The V end was cut by 7 bases, the J end by 5 bases, with 13 bases between.

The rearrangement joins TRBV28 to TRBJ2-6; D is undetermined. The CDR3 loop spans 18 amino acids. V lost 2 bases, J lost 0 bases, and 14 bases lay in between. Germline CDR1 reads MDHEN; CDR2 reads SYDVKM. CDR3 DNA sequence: TGTGCCAGCAGTTTAGTAGGGTATTATCACTCTGGGGCCAACGTCCTGACTTTC. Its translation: CASSLVGYYHSGANVLTF.

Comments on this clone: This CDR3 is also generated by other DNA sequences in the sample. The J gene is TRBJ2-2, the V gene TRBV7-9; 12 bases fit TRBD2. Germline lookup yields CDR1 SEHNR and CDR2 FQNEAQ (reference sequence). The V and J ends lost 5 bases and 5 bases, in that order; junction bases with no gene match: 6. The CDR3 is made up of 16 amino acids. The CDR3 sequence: CASSPTSGRGTGELFF. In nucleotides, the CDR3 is TGTGCCAGCAGCCCGACTAGCGGGAGAGGGACCGGGGAGCTGTTTTTT.

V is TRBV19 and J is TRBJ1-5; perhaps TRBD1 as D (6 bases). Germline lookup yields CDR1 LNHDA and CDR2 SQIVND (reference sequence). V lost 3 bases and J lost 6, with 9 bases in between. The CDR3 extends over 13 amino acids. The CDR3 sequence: CASSIQGSQPQHF. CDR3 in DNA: TGTGCCAGTAGTATTCAGGGGAGTCAGCCCCAGCATTTT.

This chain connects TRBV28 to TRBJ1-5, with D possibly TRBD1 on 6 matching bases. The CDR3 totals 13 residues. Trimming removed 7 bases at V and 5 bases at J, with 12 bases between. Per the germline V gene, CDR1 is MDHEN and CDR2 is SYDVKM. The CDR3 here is CASNDRRDQPQHF. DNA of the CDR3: TGTGCCAGCAATGACAGGAGAGATCAGCCCCAGCATTTT.

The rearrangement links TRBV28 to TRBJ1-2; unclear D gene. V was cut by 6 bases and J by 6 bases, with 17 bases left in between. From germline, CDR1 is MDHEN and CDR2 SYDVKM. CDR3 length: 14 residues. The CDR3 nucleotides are TGTGCCAGCAGCCAAGGGAGGACGGTCCATGGCTACACCTTC. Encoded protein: CASSQGRTVHGYTF.

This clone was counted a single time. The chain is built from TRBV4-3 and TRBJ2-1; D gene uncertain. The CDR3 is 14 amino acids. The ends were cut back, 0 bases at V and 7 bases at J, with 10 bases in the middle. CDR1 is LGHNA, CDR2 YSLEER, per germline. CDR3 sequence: CASSQEVLGNEQFF. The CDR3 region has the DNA TGCGCCAGCAGCCAAGAAGTACTGGGGAATGAGCAGTTCTTC.

The chain's CDR3 is CASRKGGALNEQFF. Here the CDR3 DNA reads TGTGCCAGCAGAAAGGGAGGGGCTCTGAATGAGCAGTTCTTC. The genes are TRBV28 and TRBJ2-1; 7 positions agree with TRBD2. Trimming cost V 6 bases and J 7 bases; bases outside gene matches: 9. Germline V gene sequence: CDR1 MDHEN, CDR2 SYDVKM. The CDR3 is 14 amino acids.

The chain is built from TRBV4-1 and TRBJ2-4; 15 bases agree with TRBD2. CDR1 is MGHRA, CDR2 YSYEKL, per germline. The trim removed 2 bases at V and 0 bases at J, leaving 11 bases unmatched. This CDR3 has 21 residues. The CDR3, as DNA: TGCGCCAGCAGCCAACCTCCGGGACTAGCGGGAGGCACACTAGCCAAAAACATTCAGTACTTC. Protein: CASSQPPGLAGGTLAKNIQYF.

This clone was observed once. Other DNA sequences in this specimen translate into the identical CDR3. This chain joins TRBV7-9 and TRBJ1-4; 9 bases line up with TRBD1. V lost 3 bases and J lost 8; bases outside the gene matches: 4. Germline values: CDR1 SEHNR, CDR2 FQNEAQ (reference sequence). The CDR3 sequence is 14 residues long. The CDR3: CASSLGTGREKLFF. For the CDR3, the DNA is TGTGCCAGCAGCTTGGGGACAGGGCGAGAAAAACTGTTTTTT.

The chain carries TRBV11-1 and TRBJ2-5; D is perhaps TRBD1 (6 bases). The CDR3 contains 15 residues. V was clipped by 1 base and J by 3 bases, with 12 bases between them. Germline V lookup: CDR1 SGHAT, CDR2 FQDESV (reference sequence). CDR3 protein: CASSLDPGQKETQYF. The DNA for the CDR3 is TGTGCCAGCAGCTTAGACCCGGGACAAAAAGAGACCCAGTACTTC.

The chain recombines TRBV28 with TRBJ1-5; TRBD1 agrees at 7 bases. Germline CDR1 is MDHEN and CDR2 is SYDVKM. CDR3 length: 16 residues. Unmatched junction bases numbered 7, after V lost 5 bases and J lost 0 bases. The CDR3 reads CASSGDSLYSNQPQHF. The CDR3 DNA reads TGTGCCAGCAGTGGGGACAGCCTATATAGCAATCAGCCCCAGCATTTT.

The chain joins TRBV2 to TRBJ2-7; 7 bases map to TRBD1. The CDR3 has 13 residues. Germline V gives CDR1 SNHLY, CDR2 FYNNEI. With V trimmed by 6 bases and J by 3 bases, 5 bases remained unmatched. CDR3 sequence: CASRQGQSYEQYF. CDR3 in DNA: TGTGCCAGCAGACAGGGACAGAGCTACGAGCAGTACTTC. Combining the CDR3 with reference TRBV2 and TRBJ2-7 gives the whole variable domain EPEVTQTPSHQVTQMGQEVILRCVPISNHLYFYWYRQILGQKVEFLVSFYNNEISEKSEIFDDQFSVERPDGSNFTLKIRSTKLEDSAMYFCASRQGQSYEQYFGPGTRLTVT.

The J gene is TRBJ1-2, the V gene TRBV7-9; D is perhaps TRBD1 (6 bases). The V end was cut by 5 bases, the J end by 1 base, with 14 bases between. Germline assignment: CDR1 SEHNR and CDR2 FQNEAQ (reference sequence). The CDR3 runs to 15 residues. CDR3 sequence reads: CASSHYRDLNYGYTF. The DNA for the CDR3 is TGTGCCAGCAGCCACTACAGGGACCTTAACTATGGCTACACCTTC.